The next 30 T cell receptor beta chains were all read from a single sample in a study of cytomegalovirus exposure and HLA in healthy donors. Method: immunoSEQ multiplex PCR; TCRdb's copy keeps in-frame clones and lacks some. The sample has roughly 130,000 clones, just under 90% seen once. What was sequenced was PBMCs. All receptors derive from a man younger than 45 in good health and CMV-seronegative.

This clone is a singleton in its sample. The chain combines TRBV4-3 with TRBJ1-1; perhaps TRBD1 as D (5 bases). Germline CDR1 is LGHNA and CDR2 is YSLEER. This CDR3 contains 13 residues. V gave up 1 base and J gave up 8 bases, with 11 bases separating them. CDR3 protein: CASSQARAREAFF. CDR3 DNA sequence: TGCGCCAGCAGCCAAGCCAGGGCCAGGGAAGCTTTCTTT.

The V gene is TRBV15, the J gene TRBJ1-2, with 8 bases identical to TRBD1. V lost 5 bases to trimming and J lost 4 bases; unmatched junction nucleotides: 9. Germline lookup yields CDR1 LNHNV and CDR2 YYDKDF (reference sequence). This CDR3 comprises 15 residues. The CDR3 coding sequence is TGTGCCACCAGCGGTCCGGGACAGGTGGCCTATGGCTACACCTTC. It codes for CATSGPGQVAYGYTF.

The J gene is TRBJ1-1, the V gene TRBV14; D is uncertain. Trimming cost V 8 bases and J 1 base, with 20 bases left between them. This CDR3 has 16 amino acids. In germline, CDR1 is SGHDN, CDR2 FVKESK. The CDR3 sequence is CASLPAGRSPNTEAFF. In DNA, the CDR3 is TGTGCCAGCCTCCCGGCGGGGAGGTCACCGAACACTGAAGCTTTCTTT.

This clone came up once. The chain uses TRBV4-1 and TRBJ2-1; TRBD2 aligns across 7 bases. Per germline, CDR1 MGHRA and CDR2 YSYEKL. After removal of 2 bases from V and 9 bases from J, the junction contained 10 bases not matched to a gene. The CDR3 has 15 residues. CDR3 sequence (DNA): TGCGCCAGCAGCCAATCACGAGCGGGGTGGGTTGAGCAGTTCTTC. Translation: CASSQSRAGWVEQFF.

This chain joins TRBV7-8 and TRBJ1-6, with 10 bases identical to TRBD1. Germline CDR1 is SGHVS and CDR2 is FQNEAQ. The CDR3 runs to 15 residues. J gave up 5 bases and V 3 bases, and 1 base lay outside the gene matches. This CDR3 reads CASSLGQGHNSPLHF. The DNA for the CDR3 is TGTGCCAGCAGCTTGGGACAGGGGCATAATTCACCCCTCCACTTT.

V usage is TRBV7-9 and J usage is TRBJ1-1; 7 bases match TRBD1. CDR1 is SEHNR, CDR2 FQNEAQ, per germline (reference sequence). The V gene end was trimmed by 5 bases and the J gene end by 3 bases; junction bases not matched to a gene: 9. The CDR3 runs to 15 residues. The CDR3 DNA follows: TGTGCCAGCAGCCCCCCAACAGGGGTGTACACTGAAGCTTTCTTT. This codes for CASSPPTGVYTEAFF.

The V call is TRBV28, the J call TRBJ2-7, with D perhaps TRBD2 (7 bases). The CDR3 runs 14 residues. V shed 7 bases and J shed 2 bases, with 15 bases lying between them. Germline CDR1 and CDR2: MDHEN and SYDVKM. The CDR3 region is CASTTLGGAYEQYF. As DNA, the CDR3 is TGTGCCAGCACCACTTTAGGGGGGGCCTACGAGCAGTACTTC.

The V and J genes are TRBV6-5 and TRBJ2-5; no clear D. V lost 6 bases and J 4 bases, leaving 6 bases between the germline ends. Germline V lookup: CDR1 MNHEY, CDR2 SVGAGI. This CDR3 has 11 residues. CDR3 region: CASRIRETQYF. In nucleotides, the CDR3 is TGTGCCAGCAGGATCAGAGAGACCCAGTACTTC.

The V and J genes are TRBV18 and TRBJ2-5, with 8 bases lining up with TRBD1. Germline values: CDR1 KGHSH, CDR2 LQKENI. J lost 5 bases, V lost 2 bases, and 7 bases had no gene match. The CDR3 contains 15 residues. This CDR3 reads CASSPATGVLETQYF. The CDR3 nucleotides are TGTGCCAGCTCACCAGCGACAGGGGTCCTTGAGACCCAGTACTTC.

The chain carries TRBV11-2 and TRBJ2-5; 10 nucleotides match TRBD2. Germline CDR1 is SGHAT and CDR2 is FQNNGV. The CDR3 extends over 16 amino acids. V gave up 5 bases and J gave up 3 bases; unmatched junction bases: 9. Here the CDR3 DNA reads TGTGCCAGCAGCCTCGGACTAGCGGTTCATAAAGAGACCCAGTACTTC. It yields the protein CASSLGLAVHKETQYF.

CDR3 amino acids: CASSRIRGMSTEAFF. Here the CDR3 DNA reads TGTGCCAGCAGTCGCATCAGGGGCATGAGCACTGAAGCTTTCTTT. The chain recombines TRBV6-5 with TRBJ1-1, with D perhaps matching TRBD1 (6 bases). The germline V gene encodes CDR1 MNHEY and CDR2 SVGAGI. This CDR3 spans 15 amino acids. The ends were cut back, 5 bases at V and 4 bases at J, with 17 bases in the middle.

The CDR3 nucleotides read TGTGCCAGCAGCTCCCGAACCCTACAGGGCCCGTCCTACAATGAGCAGTTCTTC. This sequence encodes CASSSRTLQGPSYNEQFF. The chain has TRBV5-4 and TRBJ2-1; possible D gene TRBD1, 6 bases. Trimming took off 3 bases at V and 1 base at J, with 20 bases between the two ends. The CDR3 spans 18 residues. Germline V gene lookup returns CDR1 SGHNT and CDR2 YYREEE (reference sequence).

The genes are TRBV5-5 and TRBJ1-2, with TRBD1 matching over 7 bases. Germline V gene sequence: CDR1 SGHKS, CDR2 YYEKEE (reference sequence). The CDR3 has 17 residues. Trimming took 2 bases from V and 2 from J; bases not matched to a gene: 12. The CDR3 region is CASSLRDSLSMNYGYTF. The CDR3 DNA reads TGTGCCAGCAGCTTAAGGGACAGCCTCTCTATGAACTATGGCTACACCTTC.

The chain links TRBV9 to TRBJ2-7; D ambiguous. Trimming shortened V by 4 bases and J by 5 bases, and 10 bases separated the two germline ends. This CDR3 comprises 12 residues. Germline CDR1 and CDR2: SGDLS and YYNGEE. CDR3: CASSPVVDEQYF. The CDR3 DNA is TGTGCCAGCAGCCCTGTGGTAGACGAGCAGTACTTC.

The gene calls are TRBV19 and TRBJ1-1; 8 bases map to TRBD1. Germline V gene sequence: CDR1 LNHDA, CDR2 SQIVND (reference sequence). J was trimmed by 0 bases and V by 4 bases; bases with no gene match: 4. The CDR3 spans 15 residues. CDR3 sequence reads: CASSSTGGMNTEAFF. CDR3 DNA sequence: TGTGCCAGTAGTAGCACAGGGGGGATGAACACTGAAGCTTTCTTT.

The rearrangement joins TRBV5-1 to TRBJ2-2; no reliable D call. Trimming took 0 bases from V and 7 from J, leaving 4 bases between them. This CDR3 contains 12 residues. Germline CDR1 is SGHRS and CDR2 is YFSETQ. This CDR3 is CASSLDIGELFF. CDR3 DNA sequence: TGCGCCAGCAGCTTGGACATCGGGGAGCTGTTTTTT.

This chain links TRBV9 with TRBJ2-7, with D possibly TRBD1 on 6 matching bases. The CDR3 loop spans 14 amino acids. CDR1 SGDLS and CDR2 YYNGEE come from the germline V gene. V lost 1 base and J lost 1, with 9 bases in between. The CDR3 protein is CASSVYRESYEQYF. CDR3 nucleotide sequence: TGTGCCAGCAGCGTATACAGGGAATCCTACGAGCAGTACTTC.

The V gene is TRBV7-2, the J gene TRBJ2-7; perhaps TRBD1 as D (6 bases). CDR1 SGHTA and CDR2 FQGNSA come from the germline V gene. V was cut by 5 bases and J by 4 bases, with 15 bases left in between. The CDR3 extends over 14 amino acids. CDR3 amino acids: CASSGTSRRYEQYF. CDR3 bases: TGTGCCAGCAGCGGGACATCCCGAAGATACGAGCAGTACTTC.

The genes are TRBV19 and TRBJ1-6; 7 bases match TRBD1. V shed 7 bases and J 1 base; nucleotides not matched to a gene: 4. Looked up from germline, CDR1 is LNHDA and CDR2 is SQIVND (reference sequence). There are 15 residues in the CDR3. DNA for the CDR3: TGTGCCAGTAACACAGGGGTGTCCTATAATTCACCCCTCCACTTT. Translation gives CASNTGVSYNSPLHF.

V gene TRBV18 combines with J gene TRBJ2-7; D is perhaps TRBD1 (6 bases). The V and J ends lost 0 bases and 5 bases respectively, with 14 bases between them. The CDR3 loop spans 15 amino acids. CDR1 is KGHSH, CDR2 LQKENI, per germline. CDR3 sequence: CASSPPVAGGNEQYF. The CDR3 DNA reads as TGTGCCAGCTCACCACCGGTTGCTGGGGGCAACGAGCAGTACTTC.

The gene calls are TRBV7-6 and TRBJ2-7; possible D gene TRBD1, 6 bases. CDR3 length equals 15 residues. Deletions cut 5 bases from V and 2 bases from J, with 16 bases between. From germline, CDR1 is SGHVS and CDR2 FNYEAQ. The CDR3 bases are TGTGCCAGCAGCCCCCCAGGGGACCCAACCTACGAGCAGTACTTC. Its translation: CASSPPGDPTYEQYF. Supplemented by reference TRBV7-6 and TRBJ2-7, the full variable domain reads GAGVSQSPRYKVTKRGQDVALRCDPISGHVSLYWYRQALGQGPEFLTYFNYEAQQDKSGLPNDRFSAERPEGSISTLTIQRTEQRDSAMYRCASSPPGDPTYEQYFGPGTRLTVT.

The sample holds one count of this clone. This chain connects TRBV11-1 to TRBJ2-7; 7 bases are a match to TRBD1. In germline, CDR1 is SGHAT, CDR2 FQDESV (reference sequence). Unmatched junction bases numbered 2, after V lost 3 bases and J lost 0 bases. The CDR3 is 14 residues long. The CDR3, as DNA: TGTGCCAGCAGCTTCGACAGGGCCTCCTACGAGCAGTACTTC. As protein: CASSFDRASYEQYF.

In this sample, this clone turned up once. CDR3 bases: TGTGCCAGCAGCACACAGGGAATTAATGAAAAACTGTTTTTT. This gives the protein CASSTQGINEKLFF. The chain employs TRBV2 and TRBJ1-4, with a weak D call TRBD1 (6 bases). The germline CDR1 and CDR2 sequences are SNHLY and FYNNEI. V lost 6 bases to trimming and J lost 4 bases, with 12 bases between them. The CDR3 runs to 14 residues.

The chain recombines TRBV6-6 with TRBJ1-6; the D is unclear. This CDR3 contains 14 residues. Trimming removed 5 bases from V and 7 bases from J, with 12 bases in between. Germline values: CDR1 MNHNY, CDR2 SVGAGI (reference sequence). The CDR3, as DNA: TGTGCCAGCAGTACACCCACGGGGAATTCACCCCTCCACTTT. The encoded protein is CASSTPTGNSPLHF.

The gene calls are TRBV5-1 and TRBJ2-7; D might be TRBD2 (7 bases). V lost 0 bases and J 6 bases, leaving 16 bases between the germline ends. The CDR3 consists of 15 residues. The germline V gene encodes CDR1 SGHRS and CDR2 YFSETQ. As DNA, the CDR3 is TGCGCCAGCAGCTTGGCTACGAGGGGGGGCCGCGAGCAGTACTTC. Residues: CASSLATRGGREQYF.

The V gene is TRBV6-5, the J gene TRBJ1-1; a possible D gene is TRBD1 (6 bases). Trimming took off 6 bases at V and 5 bases at J, with 16 bases between the two ends. Germline V gene data show CDR1 as MNHEY and CDR2 as SVGAGI. The CDR3 sequence is 14 residues long. DNA of the CDR3: TGTGCCAGCAGAAAACAGGGAGATTGGACTGAAGCTTTCTTT. Protein product: CASRKQGDWTEAFF.

The chain has TRBV4-1 and TRBJ1-1; perhaps TRBD1 as D (6 bases). V was trimmed by 1 base and J by 1 base, leaving 10 bases between them. Germline V CDR1 and CDR2: MGHRA, YSYEKL. The CDR3 has 15 amino acids. This CDR3 is CASSQVGHENTEAFF. For the CDR3, the DNA is TGCGCCAGCAGCCAAGTGGGACACGAGAACACTGAAGCTTTCTTT.

The chain recombines TRBV6-1 with TRBJ1-4; D is undetermined. V was trimmed by 1 base and J by 3 bases, leaving 6 bases between them. CDR1 is MNHNS and CDR2 is SASEGT in the germline V gene. The CDR3 is 14 amino acids. The CDR3 bases are TGTGCCAGCAGTGAAGGGCAGTCTAATGAAAAACTGTTTTTT. Amino acids: CASSEGQSNEKLFF.

The rearrangement uses TRBV11-2 and TRBJ2-5, with 9 bases matching TRBD1. V shed 3 bases and J 4 bases; nucleotides not matched to a gene: 6. Looked up from germline, CDR1 is SGHAT and CDR2 is FQNNGV. The CDR3 has 15 residues. This chain's CDR3 is CASSLGDRDGETQYF. DNA for the CDR3: TGTGCCAGCAGCTTGGGGGACAGGGACGGAGAGACCCAGTACTTC.

CDR3 DNA: TGTGCCAGCGCTACGATTTCGACAGATTGGAATGGCTACACCTTC. This gives the protein CASATISTDWNGYTF. The rearrangement joins TRBV28 to TRBJ1-2; a weak D match, TRBD1 (5 bases). This CDR3 spans 15 amino acids. The germline CDR1 and CDR2 sequences are MDHEN and SYDVKM. Trimming took off 8 bases at V and 6 bases at J, with 22 bases between the two ends.